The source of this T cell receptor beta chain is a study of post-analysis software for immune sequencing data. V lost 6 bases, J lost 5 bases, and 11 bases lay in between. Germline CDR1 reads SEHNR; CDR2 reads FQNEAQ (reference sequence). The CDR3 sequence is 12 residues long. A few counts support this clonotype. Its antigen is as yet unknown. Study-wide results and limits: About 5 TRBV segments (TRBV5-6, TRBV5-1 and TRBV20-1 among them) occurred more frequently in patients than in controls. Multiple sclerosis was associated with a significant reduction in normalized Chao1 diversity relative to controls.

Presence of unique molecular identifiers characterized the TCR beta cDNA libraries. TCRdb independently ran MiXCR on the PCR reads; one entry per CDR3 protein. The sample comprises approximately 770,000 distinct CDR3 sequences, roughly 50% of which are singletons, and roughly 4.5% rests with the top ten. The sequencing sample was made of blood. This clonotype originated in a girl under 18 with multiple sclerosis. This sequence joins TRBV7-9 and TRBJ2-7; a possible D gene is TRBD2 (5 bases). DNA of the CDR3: TGTGCCAGCAGTCCGGACTGGAACGAGCAGTACTTC. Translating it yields CASSPDWNEQYF.